This T cell receptor beta chain comes out of a study of blood T cell repertoires in COVID-19. Study in general: Sample material is recorded as cDNA or gDNA derived from T cells, B-cell-depleted T cells, or PBMCs.

In terms of age and location, participants ranged from roughly 18 to 100 years and lived in approximately 26 US areas. Participants reported their clinical history, and cohort assignment relied on those reports. The CDR3 has 14 residues. V gave up 4 bases and J gave up 3 bases, with 10 bases separating them. Germline assignment: CDR1 LNHDA and CDR2 SQIVND (reference sequence). The assay was immunoSEQ multiplex PCR, and TCRdb's table has in-frame clones only and misses some. The sample lists some 320,000 clones, 90% occurring once. The material sequenced was PBMCs or T cells enriched from blood (not recorded which). This rearrangement joins TRBV19 to TRBJ1-5; D perhaps matches TRBD1 (5 bases). The clonotype was recovered from a man in his 60s who had recovered from COVID-19. The CDR3 coding sequence is TGTGCCAGTAGTAACGACAGAATCAATCAGCCCCAGCATTTT. It translates to CASSNDRINQPQHF.